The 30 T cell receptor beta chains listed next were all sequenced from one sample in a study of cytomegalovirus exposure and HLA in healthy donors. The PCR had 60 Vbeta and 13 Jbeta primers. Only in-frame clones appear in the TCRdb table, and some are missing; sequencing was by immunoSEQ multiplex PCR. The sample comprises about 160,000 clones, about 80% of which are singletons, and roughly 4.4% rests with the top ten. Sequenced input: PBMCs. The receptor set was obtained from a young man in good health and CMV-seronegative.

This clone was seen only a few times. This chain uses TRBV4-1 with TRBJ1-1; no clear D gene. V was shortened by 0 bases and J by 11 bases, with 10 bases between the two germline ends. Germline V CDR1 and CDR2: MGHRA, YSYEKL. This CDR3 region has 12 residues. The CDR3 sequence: CASSQDRREAFF. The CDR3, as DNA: TGCGCCAGCAGCCAAGATAGAAGGGAGGCTTTCTTT.

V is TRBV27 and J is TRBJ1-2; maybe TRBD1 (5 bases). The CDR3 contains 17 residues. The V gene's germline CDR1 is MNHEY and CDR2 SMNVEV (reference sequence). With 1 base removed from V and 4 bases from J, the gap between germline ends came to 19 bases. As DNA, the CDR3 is TGTGCCAGCAGTTTATATCTTAGATGGGGGGATATCTATGGCTACACCTTC. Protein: CASSLYLRWGDIYGYTF.

The CDR3 here is CASSITQGLSYEQYF. In DNA, the CDR3 is TGTGCCAGCAGCATAACTCAGGGTCTATCCTACGAGCAGTACTTC. The chain employs TRBV28 and TRBJ2-7; a weak D match, TRBD1 (5 bases). Germline CDR1 and CDR2: MDHEN and SYDVKM. The CDR3 extends over 15 amino acids. V gave up 6 bases and J gave up 1 base, with 16 bases separating them.

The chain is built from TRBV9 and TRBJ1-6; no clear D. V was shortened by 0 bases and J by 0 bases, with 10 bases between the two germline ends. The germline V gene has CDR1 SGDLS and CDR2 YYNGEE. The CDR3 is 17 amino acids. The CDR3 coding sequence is TGTGCCAGCAGCGTAGCTTCTGGGAGCTCCTATAATTCACCCCTCCACTTT. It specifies CASSVASGSSYNSPLHF. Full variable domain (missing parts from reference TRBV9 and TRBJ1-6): DSGVTQTPKHLITATGQRVTLRCSPRSGDLSVYWYQQSLDQGLQFLIQYYNGEERAKGNILERFSAQQFPDLHSELNLSSLELGDSALYFCASSVASGSSYNSPLHFGNGTRLTVT.

The CDR3, as DNA: TGTGCCTGGAGTGTCCGACAGGTCCTAACGGACGAGCAGTACTTC. Its protein product is CAWSVRQVLTDEQYF. The chain joins TRBV30 to TRBJ2-7; D possibly corresponds to TRBD1 (6 bases). The CDR3 has 15 residues. Trimming shortened V by 0 bases and J by 5 bases, and 17 bases separated the two germline ends. Germline assignment: CDR1 GTSNPN and CDR2 SVGIG (reference sequence).

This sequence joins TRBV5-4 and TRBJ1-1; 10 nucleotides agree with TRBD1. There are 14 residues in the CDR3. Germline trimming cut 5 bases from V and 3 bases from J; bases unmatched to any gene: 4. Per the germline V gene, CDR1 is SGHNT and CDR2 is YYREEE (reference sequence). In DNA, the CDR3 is TGTGCCAGCAGAACGGACAGGGGGGACACTGAAGCTTTCTTT. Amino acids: CASRTDRGDTEAFF.

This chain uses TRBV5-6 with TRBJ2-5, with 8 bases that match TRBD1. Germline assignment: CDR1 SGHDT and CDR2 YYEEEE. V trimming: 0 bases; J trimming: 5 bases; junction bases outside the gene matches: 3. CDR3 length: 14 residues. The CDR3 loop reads CASSLAGGDETQYF. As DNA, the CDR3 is TGTGCCAGCAGCTTGGCAGGGGGCGACGAGACCCAGTACTTC.

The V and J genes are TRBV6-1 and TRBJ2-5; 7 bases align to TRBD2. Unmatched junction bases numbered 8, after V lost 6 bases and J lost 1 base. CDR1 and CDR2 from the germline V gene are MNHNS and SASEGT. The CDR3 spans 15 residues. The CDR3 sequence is CASSPTAGPQETQYF. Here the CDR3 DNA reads TGTGCCAGCAGCCCTACAGCGGGACCCCAAGAGACCCAGTACTTC.

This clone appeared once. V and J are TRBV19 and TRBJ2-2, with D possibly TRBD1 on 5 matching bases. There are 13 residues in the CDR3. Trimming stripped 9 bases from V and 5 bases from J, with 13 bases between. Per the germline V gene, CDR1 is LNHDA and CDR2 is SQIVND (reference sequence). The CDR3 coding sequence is TGTGCCAGCCGCCGAAAGGGGACCGGGGAGCTGTTTTTT. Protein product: CASRRKGTGELFF.

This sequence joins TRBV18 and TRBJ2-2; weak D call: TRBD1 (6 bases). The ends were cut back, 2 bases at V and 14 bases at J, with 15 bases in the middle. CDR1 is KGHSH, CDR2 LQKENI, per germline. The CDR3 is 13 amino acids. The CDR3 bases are TGTGCCAGCTCACCATTTGAGGGGACACCCCTGTTTTTT. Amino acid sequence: CASSPFEGTPLFF.

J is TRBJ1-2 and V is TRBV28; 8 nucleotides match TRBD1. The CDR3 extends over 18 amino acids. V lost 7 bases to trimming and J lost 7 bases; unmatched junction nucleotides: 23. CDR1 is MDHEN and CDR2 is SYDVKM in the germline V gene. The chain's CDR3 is CASIKPGQGGPVFGGYTF. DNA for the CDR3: TGTGCCAGCATCAAACCCGGACAGGGAGGTCCCGTTTTCGGTGGCTACACCTTC.

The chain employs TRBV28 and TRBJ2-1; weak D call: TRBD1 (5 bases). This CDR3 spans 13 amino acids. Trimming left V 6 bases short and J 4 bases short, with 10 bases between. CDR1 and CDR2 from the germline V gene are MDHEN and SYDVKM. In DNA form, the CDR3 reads TGTGCCAGCAGCCGTAGACAGTACAATGAGCAGTTCTTC. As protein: CASSRRQYNEQFF. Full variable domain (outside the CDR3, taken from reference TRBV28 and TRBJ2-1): DVKVTQSSRYLVKRTGEKVFLECVQDMDHENMFWYRQDPGLGLRLIYFSYDVKMKEKGDIPEGYSVSREKKERFSLILESASTNQTSMYLCASSRRQYNEQFFGPGTRLTVL.

The chain's CDR3 is CASEVGRGYEAFF. CDR3 bases: TGTGCCAGTGAAGTGGGGCGGGGGTATGAAGCTTTCTTT. The chain employs TRBV28 and TRBJ1-1; weak D call: TRBD1 (5 bases). There are 13 residues in the CDR3. V was cut by 9 bases and J by 7 bases, with 18 bases left in between. Germline CDR1 reads MDHEN; CDR2 reads SYDVKM.

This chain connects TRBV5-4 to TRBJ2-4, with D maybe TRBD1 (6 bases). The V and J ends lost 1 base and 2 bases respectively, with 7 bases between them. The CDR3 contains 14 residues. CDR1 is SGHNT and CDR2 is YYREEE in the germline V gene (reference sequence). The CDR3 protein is CASSLTGTKNIQYF. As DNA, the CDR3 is TGTGCCAGCAGCTTGACAGGGACCAAAAACATTCAGTACTTC. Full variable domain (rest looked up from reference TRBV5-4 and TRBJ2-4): ETGVTQSPTHLIKTRGQQVTLRCSSQSGHNTVSWYQQALGQGPQFIFQYYREEENGRGNFPPRFSGLQFPNYSSELNVNALELDDSALYLCASSLTGTKNIQYFGAGTRLSVL.

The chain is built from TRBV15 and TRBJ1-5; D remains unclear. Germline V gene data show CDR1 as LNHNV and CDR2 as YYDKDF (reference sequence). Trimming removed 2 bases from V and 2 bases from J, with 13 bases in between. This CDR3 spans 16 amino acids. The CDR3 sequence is CATSRPEGFGNQPQHF. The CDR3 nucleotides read TGTGCCACCAGCAGACCAGAGGGATTTGGCAATCAGCCCCAGCATTTT.

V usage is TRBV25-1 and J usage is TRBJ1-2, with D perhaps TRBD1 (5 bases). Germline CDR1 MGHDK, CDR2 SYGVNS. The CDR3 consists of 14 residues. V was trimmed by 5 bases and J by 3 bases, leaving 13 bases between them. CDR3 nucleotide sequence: TGTGCCAGCAGTTCAAGGGGATCCTACTATGGCTACACCTTC. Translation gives CASSSRGSYYGYTF.

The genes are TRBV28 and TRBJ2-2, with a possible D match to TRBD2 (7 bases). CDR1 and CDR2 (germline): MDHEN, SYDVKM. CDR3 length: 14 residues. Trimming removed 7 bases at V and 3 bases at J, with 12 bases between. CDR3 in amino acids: CASMEGGDTGELFF. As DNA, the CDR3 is TGTGCCAGCATGGAGGGGGGGGACACCGGGGAGCTGTTTTTT.

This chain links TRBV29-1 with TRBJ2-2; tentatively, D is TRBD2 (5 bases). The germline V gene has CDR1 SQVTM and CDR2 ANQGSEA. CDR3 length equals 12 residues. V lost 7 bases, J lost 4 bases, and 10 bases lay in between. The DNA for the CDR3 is TGCAGCGCCTGGGGAGTCACCGGGGAGCTGTTTTTT. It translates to CSAWGVTGELFF.

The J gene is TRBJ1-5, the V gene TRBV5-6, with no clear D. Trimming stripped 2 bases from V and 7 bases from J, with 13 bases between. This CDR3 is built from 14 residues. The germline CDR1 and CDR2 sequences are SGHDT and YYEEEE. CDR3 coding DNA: TGTGCCAGCAGCTTAGGAGGGTATGGGCAGCCCCAGCATTTT. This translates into CASSLGGYGQPQHF.

CDR3 bases: TGTGCCAGTAGTATAGATCAATATGGGGAGGAGAAGGAGACCCAGTACTTC. Protein product: CASSIDQYGEEKETQYF. The chain recombines TRBV19 with TRBJ2-5, with D maybe TRBD2 (6 bases). Trimming cost V 0 bases and J 5 bases, with 19 bases left between them. The germline V gene has CDR1 LNHDA and CDR2 SQIVND (reference sequence). The CDR3 runs to 17 residues. Using reference TRBV19 and TRBJ2-5 for the parts outside the CDR3, the full variable domain is DGGITQSPKYLFRKEGQNVTLSCEQNLNHDAMYWYRQDPGQGLRLIYYSQIVNDFQKGDIAEGYSVSREKKESFPLTVTSAQKNPTAFYLCASSIDQYGEEKETQYFGPGTRLLVL.

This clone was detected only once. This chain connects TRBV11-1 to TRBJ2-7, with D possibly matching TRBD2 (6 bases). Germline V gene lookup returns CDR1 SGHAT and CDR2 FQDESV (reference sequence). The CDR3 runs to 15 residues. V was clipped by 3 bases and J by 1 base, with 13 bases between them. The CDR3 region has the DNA TGTGCCAGCAGCTTCTTGGTGGGACTTTCCTACGAGCAGTACTTC. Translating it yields CASSFLVGLSYEQYF. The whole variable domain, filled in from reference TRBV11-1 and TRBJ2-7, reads EAEVAQSPRYKITEKSQAVAFWCDPISGHATLYWYRQILGQGPELLVQFQDESVVDDSQLPKDRFSAERLKGVDSTLKIQPAELGDSAMYLCASSFLVGLSYEQYFGPGTRLTVT.

CDR3 DNA: TGTGCCAGCTCTGGGACAGGGAACTACGAGCAGTACTTC. Residues: CASSGTGNYEQYF. The J gene is TRBJ2-7, the V gene TRBV18; TRBD1 matches 9 bases. This CDR3 has 13 residues. CDR1 is KGHSH and CDR2 is LQKENI in the germline V gene. J gave up 3 bases and V 6 bases, and 3 bases lay outside the gene matches.

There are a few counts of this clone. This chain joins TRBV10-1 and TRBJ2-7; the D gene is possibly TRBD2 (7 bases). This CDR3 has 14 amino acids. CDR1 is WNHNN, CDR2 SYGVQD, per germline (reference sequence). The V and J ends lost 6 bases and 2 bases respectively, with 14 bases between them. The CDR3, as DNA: TGCGCCAGCAGACCGCGGGGGCCTCCCTACGAGCAGTACTTC. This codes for CASRPRGPPYEQYF.

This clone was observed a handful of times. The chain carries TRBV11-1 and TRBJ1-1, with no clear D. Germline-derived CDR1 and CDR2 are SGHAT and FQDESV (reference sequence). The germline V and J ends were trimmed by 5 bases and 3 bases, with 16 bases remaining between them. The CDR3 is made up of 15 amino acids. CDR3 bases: TGTGCCAGCAGCCCCACGAGGGTGTGGGACACTGAAGCTTTCTTT. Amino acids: CASSPTRVWDTEAFF.

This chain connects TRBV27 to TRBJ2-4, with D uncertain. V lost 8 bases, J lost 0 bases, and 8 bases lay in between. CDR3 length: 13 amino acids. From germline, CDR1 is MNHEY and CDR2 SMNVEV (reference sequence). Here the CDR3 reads CASLSLAKNIQYF. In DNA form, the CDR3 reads TGTGCCAGCTTAAGCTTAGCCAAAAACATTCAGTACTTC.

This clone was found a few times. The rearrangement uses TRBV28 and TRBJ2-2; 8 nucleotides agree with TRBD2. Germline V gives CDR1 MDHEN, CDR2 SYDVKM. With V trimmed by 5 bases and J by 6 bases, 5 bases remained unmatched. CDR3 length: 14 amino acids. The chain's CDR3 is CASSATSAAGELFF. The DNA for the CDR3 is TGTGCCAGCAGTGCGACTAGCGCAGCCGGGGAGCTGTTTTTT.

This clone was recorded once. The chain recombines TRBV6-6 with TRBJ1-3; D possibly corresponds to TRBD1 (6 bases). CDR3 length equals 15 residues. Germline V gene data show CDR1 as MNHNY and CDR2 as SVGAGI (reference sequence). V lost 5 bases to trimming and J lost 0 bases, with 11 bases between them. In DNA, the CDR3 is TGTGCCAGCAGTCGGGAGGGGGGCTCTGGAAACACCATATATTTT. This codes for CASSREGGSGNTIYF.

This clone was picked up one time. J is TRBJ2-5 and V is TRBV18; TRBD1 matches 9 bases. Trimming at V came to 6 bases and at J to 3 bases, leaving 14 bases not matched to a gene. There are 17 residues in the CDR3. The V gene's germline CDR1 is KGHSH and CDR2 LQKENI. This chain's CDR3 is CASSPNRGRDWKETQYF. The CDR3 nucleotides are TGTGCCAGCTCGCCCAACAGGGGGCGCGATTGGAAAGAGACCCAGTACTTC.

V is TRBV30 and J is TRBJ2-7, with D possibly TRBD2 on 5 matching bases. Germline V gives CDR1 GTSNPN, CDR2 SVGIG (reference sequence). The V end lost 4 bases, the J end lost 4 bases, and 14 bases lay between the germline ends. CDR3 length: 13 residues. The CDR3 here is CAWTTEVPYEQYF. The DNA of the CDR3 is TGTGCCTGGACGACGGAGGTGCCTTACGAGCAGTACTTC.

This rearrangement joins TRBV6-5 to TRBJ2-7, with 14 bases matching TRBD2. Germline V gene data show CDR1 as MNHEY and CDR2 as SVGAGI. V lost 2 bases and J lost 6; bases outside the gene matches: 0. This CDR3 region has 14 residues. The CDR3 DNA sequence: TGTGCCAGCAGTTACGGACTAGCGGGAGGCGAGCAGTACTTC. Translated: CASSYGLAGGEQYF.